Presented here are 26 T cell receptor beta chains from one specimen sequenced in a study of blood T cell repertoires in COVID-19. Profiling relied on immunoSEQ multiplex PCR, and the TCRdb table lists in-frame clones only, not all of them. The table lists 250,000 to 300,000 clones, approximately 85% of them singletons. Material for sequencing was peripheral blood. Source of these receptors: a man between 50 and 59 years old with active or convalescent COVID-19.

The chain has TRBV30 and TRBJ1-2; D remains ambiguous. Germline CDR1 GTSNPN, CDR2 SVGIG (reference sequence). This CDR3 comprises 12 residues. V was cut by 3 bases and J by 5 bases, with 10 bases left in between. CDR3 sequence: CAWRSRDYGYTF. CDR3 sequence (DNA): TGTGCCTGGAGGTCGCGGGATTATGGCTACACCTTC.

In DNA form, the CDR3 reads TGTGCCAGCAGCCTCCAGCCCGGAGGAGGCTACAATGAGCAGTTCTTC. This codes for CASSLQPGGGYNEQFF. The J gene is TRBJ2-1, the V gene TRBV7-9; D possibly corresponds to TRBD2 (5 bases). The germline V gene encodes CDR1 SEHNR and CDR2 FQNEAQ (reference sequence). The V gene lost 5 bases and the J gene lost 3 bases, with 17 bases spanning the gap. CDR3 length: 16 residues.

DNA of the CDR3: TGTGCCAGCAGCCAGAGGCCTACCCGTGGGTATGGCTACACCTTC. This codes for CASSQRPTRGYGYTF. The gene calls are TRBV6-5 and TRBJ1-2; D is unresolved. The CDR3 length is 15 residues. Looked up from germline, CDR1 is MNHEY and CDR2 is SVGAGI. V lost 6 bases and J lost 5, with 19 bases in between.

This chain links TRBV5-6 with TRBJ2-3, with D tentatively TRBD1 (5 bases). Germline assignment: CDR1 SGHDT and CDR2 YYEEEE. The V end lost 2 bases, the J end lost 11 bases, and 9 bases lay between the germline ends. This CDR3 comprises 11 residues. The CDR3 loop reads CASSFREKQYF. CDR3 sequence (DNA): TGTGCCAGCAGCTTCAGGGAAAAGCAGTATTTT.

The CDR3 sequence is CASTLGMLAGGREETQYF. In DNA, the CDR3 is TGTGCCAGCACCCTGGGCATGCTAGCGGGAGGAAGGGAGGAGACCCAGTACTTC. The chain has TRBV2 and TRBJ2-5; 11 nucleotides match TRBD2. The germline gives CDR1 SNHLY, CDR2 FYNNEI. The junction had 18 bases not matched to a gene; V was cut back by 7 bases and J by 5 bases. The CDR3 loop spans 18 amino acids.

The chain combines TRBV10-3 with TRBJ2-1, with 10 bases matching TRBD2. CDR1 and CDR2 (germline): ENHRY, SYGVKD. The ends lost 6 bases at V and 8 bases at J; junction bases unmatched: 10. This CDR3 is built from 15 residues. The CDR3 sequence is CAISPGLAGVHEQFF. In DNA form, the CDR3 reads TGTGCCATCAGCCCCGGGCTAGCGGGAGTTCATGAGCAGTTCTTC.

The chain combines TRBV19 with TRBJ1-1; D unresolved. Trimming removed 1 base from V and 6 bases from J, with 6 bases in between. Germline CDR1 is LNHDA and CDR2 is SQIVND (reference sequence). The CDR3 contains 12 residues. The CDR3 sequence is CASSIGRAEAFF. CDR3 sequence (DNA): TGTGCCAGTAGTATAGGTAGAGCTGAAGCTTTCTTT.

This chain connects TRBV3-1 (or the pseudogene TRBV3-2) to TRBJ2-1; the D gene is possibly TRBD2 (5 bases). V was trimmed by 0 bases and J by 2 bases, leaving 14 bases between them. This CDR3 contains 17 residues. Per the germline V gene, CDR1 is LGHDT and CDR2 is YNNKEL (reference sequence). The CDR3 region is CASSQDGGLPAYNEQFF. For the CDR3, the DNA is TGTGCCAGCAGCCAAGATGGAGGACTTCCCGCCTACAATGAGCAGTTCTTC.

DNA for the CDR3: TGTGCCAGCTCCAACCACAGGGACACTGAAGCTTTCTTT. Protein sequence: CASSNHRDTEAFF. The V gene is TRBV18, the J gene TRBJ1-1; weak D call: TRBD1 (6 bases). Germline V gene data show CDR1 as KGHSH and CDR2 as LQKENI. The CDR3 runs to 13 residues. The ends were cut back, 6 bases at V and 3 bases at J, with 11 bases in the middle.

The V and J genes are TRBV6-5 and TRBJ1-2; D not resolved. Trimming took off 4 bases at V and 4 bases at J, with 16 bases between the two ends. From germline, CDR1 is MNHEY and CDR2 SVGAGI. This CDR3 has 15 amino acids. The CDR3 DNA reads as TGTGCCAGCAGTTCCCCTCGGGGATCGTTCTATGGCTACACCTTC. Residues: CASSSPRGSFYGYTF.

This chain joins TRBV11-3 and TRBJ2-2; 7 nucleotides align to TRBD1. Germline lookup yields CDR1 SGHNT and CDR2 YENEEA. J gave up 0 bases and V 1 base, and 5 bases lay outside the gene matches. The CDR3 totals 17 residues. CDR3 DNA sequence: TGTGCCAGCAGCTTAGGCCCGGGACAGACGAACACCGGGGAGCTGTTTTTT. It specifies CASSLGPGQTNTGELFF.

The chain has TRBV7-3 and TRBJ2-1, with 9 bases lining up with TRBD2. CDR1 and CDR2 from the germline V gene are SGHTA and FQGTGA. The CDR3 extends over 16 amino acids. Trimming removed 1 base from V and 7 bases from J; junction bases left unmatched: 8. CDR3 residues: CASSLIGLAGPNEQFF. The DNA of the CDR3 is TGTGCCAGCAGCTTAATAGGGCTAGCGGGACCTAATGAGCAGTTCTTC.

This clone has at least ten counts. The chain has TRBV7-9 and TRBJ2-2; 11 bases are shared with TRBD1. There are 16 residues in the CDR3. The V gene's germline CDR1 is SEHNR and CDR2 FQNEAQ (reference sequence). Losses at the gene ends were 5 bases for V and 5 bases for J; bases not matched to a gene: 7. The CDR3 sequence: CASSRRGTGGTGELFF. As DNA, the CDR3 is TGTGCCAGCAGCCGGCGTGGGACAGGGGGTACCGGGGAGCTGTTTTTT.

The chain combines TRBV6-2 or TRBV6-3 with TRBJ1-2; D perhaps matches TRBD1 (6 bases). Per germline, CDR1 MNHEY and CDR2 SVGEGT. This CDR3 is 14 amino acids long. Trimming took 6 bases from V and 6 from J, leaving 17 bases between them. CDR3 bases: TGTGCCAGCAGCGAAAATACAGGGTATAATGGCTACACCTTC. This gives the protein CASSENTGYNGYTF.

In regard to this clone: In the same sample, other DNA sequences code for this CDR3. The V and J genes are TRBV19 and TRBJ2-7; TRBD2 might be the D (5 bases). Germline assignment: CDR1 LNHDA and CDR2 SQIVND (reference sequence). The V end lost 3 bases, the J end lost 3 bases, and 9 bases lay between the germline ends. The CDR3 spans 13 residues. The CDR3, as DNA: TGTGCCAGTAGTATCGGTGGGAGCTACGAGCAGTACTTC. Residues: CASSIGGSYEQYF. The full variable domain, with the rest looked up from reference TRBV19 and TRBJ2-7, is DGGITQSPKYLFRKEGQNVTLSCEQNLNHDAMYWYRQDPGQGLRLIYYSQIVNDFQKGDIAEGYSVSREKKESFPLTVTSAQKNPTAFYLCASSIGGSYEQYFGPGTRLTVT.

This clone turned up a few times. This chain's CDR3 is CATSKRGMNTEAFF. Written as DNA, the CDR3 is TGTGCCACCTCCAAACGGGGGATGAACACTGAAGCTTTCTTT. This chain connects TRBV6-5 to TRBJ1-1; D may be TRBD1 (5 bases). The germline V gene encodes CDR1 MNHEY and CDR2 SVGAGI. The CDR3 is 14 residues long. Trimming removed 10 bases at V and 0 bases at J, with 15 bases between.

The rearrangement joins TRBV13 to TRBJ2-3; 9 nucleotides match TRBD1. The CDR3 covers 17 residues. CDR1 and CDR2 from the germline V gene are PRHDT and FYEKMQ (reference sequence). V was pared by 1 base and J by 3 bases, with 8 bases of the junction left unmatched. CDR3 in DNA: TGTGCCAGCAGCTTAGTTAGGGAGGGACAGGGAACAGATACGCAGTATTTT. This translates into CASSLVREGQGTDTQYF.

This chain links TRBV5-1 with TRBJ2-7; 10 nucleotides match TRBD2. Per germline, CDR1 SGHRS and CDR2 YFSETQ. The CDR3 length is 16 residues. The ends lost 4 bases at V and 6 bases at J; junction bases unmatched: 13. The DNA of the CDR3 is TGCGCCAGCAGCAACCCCGGGACTAGCGTCCCCGGCGAGCAGTACTTC. It specifies CASSNPGTSVPGEQYF.

This clone turned up a few times. CDR3 residues: CASSPGWRPGQGYEQYF. As DNA, the CDR3 is TGTGCCAGCAGCCCTGGGTGGCGGCCGGGACAGGGTTACGAGCAGTACTTC. The chain employs TRBV4-2 and TRBJ2-7; 9 positions match TRBD1. The CDR3 covers 17 residues. CDR1 is LGHNA, CDR2 YNFKEQ, per germline. V shed 4 bases, J shed 4 bases, and the junction held 14 bases outside the gene matches.

The chain employs TRBV6-5 and TRBJ1-4, with D unclear. Trimming left V 6 bases short and J 6 bases short, with 14 bases between. The CDR3 covers 14 residues. Per the germline V gene, CDR1 is MNHEY and CDR2 is SVGAGI. As DNA, the CDR3 is TGTGCCAGCAGCATTGGAGGCTGGGATGAAAAACTGTTTTTT. As protein: CASSIGGWDEKLFF.

The chain combines TRBV7-2 with TRBJ2-7, with a tentative D call TRBD1 (5 bases). The CDR3 is made up of 14 amino acids. Germline V gives CDR1 SGHTA, CDR2 FQGNSA. The ends were cut back, 5 bases at V and 6 bases at J, with 17 bases in the middle. CDR3 region: CASSKDISWGEQYF. The CDR3 DNA reads TGTGCCAGCAGCAAGGACATATCATGGGGCGAGCAGTACTTC.

Only a few counts were recorded for this clone. This chain joins TRBV18 and TRBJ1-1; 9 bases agree with TRBD1. The CDR3 is made up of 13 amino acids. Losses at the gene ends were 4 bases for V and 4 bases for J; bases not matched to a gene: 1. The germline CDR1 and CDR2 sequences are KGHSH and LQKENI. The CDR3 DNA reads as TGTGCCAGCTCACGACAGGGGGGCACTGAAGCTTTCTTT. It translates to CASSRQGGTEAFF.

Details on this clone: Within the sample, other DNA sequences also encode this same CDR3. The chain is built from TRBV30 and TRBJ2-7; 9 bases match TRBD2. The V gene's germline CDR1 is GTSNPN and CDR2 SVGIG (reference sequence). This CDR3 region has 15 residues. J lost 2 bases, V lost 0 bases, and 5 bases had no gene match. CDR3 nucleotides: TGTGCCTGGAGTGTCCCGGGACTAGCCACCTACGAGCAGTACTTC. Translated: CAWSVPGLATYEQYF.

The chain combines TRBV3-1 (or the pseudogene TRBV3-2) with TRBJ2-7, with a tentative D call TRBD1 (5 bases). The germline gives CDR1 LGHDT, CDR2 YNNKEL (reference sequence). The CDR3 covers 13 residues. The V end was cut by 4 bases, the J end by 6 bases, with 13 bases between. The DNA of the CDR3 is TGTGCCAGCAGCCCCACCGACAGCCTCGAGCAGTACTTC. Its protein is CASSPTDSLEQYF.

This clone turned up a few times. The chain has TRBV7-2 and TRBJ1-5, with 7 positions matching TRBD1. CDR3 length: 14 residues. Germline V gene lookup returns CDR1 SGHTA and CDR2 FQGNSA. The junction had 10 bases not matched to a gene; V was cut back by 5 bases and J by 9 bases. The CDR3 sequence: CASSTGTAEMPQHF. CDR3 in DNA: TGTGCCAGCAGCACCGGGACAGCAGAGATGCCCCAGCATTTT.

The J gene is TRBJ2-1, the V gene TRBV19, with 7 bases matching TRBD2. V was pared by 5 bases and J by 5 bases, with 9 bases of the junction left unmatched. There are 15 residues in the CDR3. The germline gives CDR1 LNHDA, CDR2 SQIVND (reference sequence). The CDR3 loop reads CASSSLGLPHNEQFF. The CDR3 nucleotides are TGTGCCAGTAGTTCCCTGGGACTACCACACAATGAGCAGTTCTTC. The variable domain in full, with the rest retrieved from reference TRBV19 and TRBJ2-1, is DGGITQSPKYLFRKEGQNVTLSCEQNLNHDAMYWYRQDPGQGLRLIYYSQIVNDFQKGDIAEGYSVSREKKESFPLTVTSAQKNPTAFYLCASSSLGLPHNEQFFGPGTRLTVL.